The clone carrying this T cell receptor (beta chain) has a count of ten or more. Its antigen is unknown. The data were obtained in a study of neurological immune-mediated disorders. Points from the study as a whole: Across subjects, expanded clones had no CDR3 amino acid sequences in common, pointing to private repertoires in all groups.

Stated time point: longitudinal time-point 2. The authors made cDNA by 5'RACE with 10-nucleotide random UMIs. One entry per CDR3 protein results from TCRdb running MiXCR on the 5' RACE reads. Among 80,000 to 100,000 distinct CDR3 sequences, 4.5% to 7.5% were seen once, and the ten largest hold 6.5% to 9.5%. Trimming took off 1 base at V and 6 bases at J, with 12 bases between the two ends. The CDR3 covers 14 residues. The V gene's germline CDR1 is SGHDN and CDR2 FVKESK. The chain recombines TRBV14 with TRBJ1-1, with D unclear. Sequencing input: PBMCs. The clonotype was recovered from a woman aged 55-70 years with multiple sclerosis. The CDR3 sequence: CASSQVLGEAEAFF. In DNA form, the CDR3 reads TGTGCCAGCAGCCAAGTGTTGGGAGAGGCTGAAGCTTTCTTT. The entire variable domain, with the rest obtained from reference TRBV14 and TRBJ1-1, is as follows: EAGVTQFPSHSVIEKGQTVTLRCDPISGHDNLYWYRRVMGKEIKFLLHFVKESKQDESGMPNNRFLAERTGGTYSTLKVQPAELEDSGVYFCASSQVLGEAEAFFGQGTRLTVV.